Following are 11 T cell receptor beta chains from one sample sequenced in a study of T cells after yellow fever vaccination. TCRdb reanalysed the 5' RACE reads using MiXCR and keeps one entry per CDR3 protein. The data show some 550,000 distinct CDR3 sequences, under 25% seen once. The sequences come from PBMCs, collected 15 days after the yellow fever booster vaccination. The receptors were sampled from a man aged 25 to 40 who received the YFV17D yellow fever vaccine.

This clonotype was counted a few times. The J gene is TRBJ2-5, the V gene TRBV3-1; TRBD2 matches 14 bases. V shed 4 bases and J 4 bases; nucleotides not matched to a gene: 5. Germline V gives CDR1 LGHDT, CDR2 YNNKEL (reference sequence). The CDR3 runs to 16 residues. The CDR3 reads CASSLTGLAGAETQYF. The CDR3 coding sequence is TGTGCCAGCAGCCTCACGGGACTAGCGGGAGCAGAGACCCAGTACTTC.

This clonotype was observed a few times. The rearrangement uses TRBV5-1 and TRBJ1-1, with unresolved D. The V and J ends lost 0 bases and 5 bases respectively, with 14 bases between them. The length of the CDR3 is 15 residues. Germline CDR1 is SGHRS and CDR2 is YFSETQ. The CDR3 sequence: CASSLEAFLGTEAFF. The CDR3 DNA is TGCGCCAGCAGCTTGGAGGCGTTCTTAGGGACTGAAGCTTTCTTT.

DNA of the CDR3: TGCGCCAGCATGGGGAAGAAGGAATTCGAGCAGTACTTC. Its protein product is CASMGKKEFEQYF. The genes are TRBV10-1 and TRBJ2-7; no firm D call. With 7 bases removed from V and 6 bases from J, the gap between germline ends came to 16 bases. The CDR3 runs to 13 residues. Germline V CDR1 and CDR2: WNHNN, SYGVQD (reference sequence).

V is TRBV28 and J is TRBJ2-7, with D perhaps TRBD1 (6 bases). The length of the CDR3 is 12 residues. The V gene lost 4 bases and the J gene lost 12 bases, with 16 bases spanning the gap. Germline V gene lookup returns CDR1 MDHEN and CDR2 SYDVKM. CDR3 residues: CASSSQGRFPYF. CDR3 nucleotide sequence: TGTGCCAGCAGTTCACAGGGAAGGTTTCCGTACTTC. The full variable domain, its missing parts supplied by reference TRBV28 and TRBJ2-7, is DVKVTQSSRYLVKRTGEKVFLECVQDMDHENMFWYRQDPGLGLRLIYFSYDVKMKEKGDIPEGYSVSREKKERFSLILESASTNQTSMYLCASSSQGRFPYFGPGTRLTVT.

This chain links TRBV4-2 with TRBJ1-1; 9 positions agree with TRBD1. This CDR3 has 16 residues. Germline V lookup: CDR1 LGHNA, CDR2 YNFKEQ. V trimming: 0 bases; J trimming: 5 bases; junction bases outside the gene matches: 7. This CDR3 reads CASSQEFGQGLTEAFF. The DNA for the CDR3 is TGTGCCAGCAGCCAAGAATTCGGACAGGGGCTTACTGAAGCTTTCTTT.

The chain recombines TRBV30 with TRBJ1-4; no definite D call. CDR1 and CDR2 from the germline V gene are GTSNPN and SVGIG (reference sequence). There are 12 residues in the CDR3. With 3 bases removed from V and 7 bases from J, the gap between germline ends came to 9 bases. The CDR3 sequence: CAWSSNSEKLFF. CDR3 DNA: TGTGCCTGGAGCAGTAACTCTGAAAAACTGTTTTTT.

This clonotype was seen a handful of times. The chain carries TRBV15 and TRBJ2-5; D perhaps matches TRBD1 (6 bases). V was cut by 7 bases and J by 5 bases, with 14 bases left in between. Germline CDR1 is LNHNV and CDR2 is YYDKDF (reference sequence). This CDR3 region has 13 residues. The DNA for the CDR3 is TGTGCCACCATCCGGACAGCCGGGGAGACCCAGTACTTC. Protein product: CATIRTAGETQYF.

This clonotype was seen only a few times. J is TRBJ2-3 and V is TRBV6-2 or TRBV6-3; possibly TRBD2 for D (6 bases). Looked up from germline, CDR1 is MNHEY and CDR2 is SVGEGT. This CDR3 region has 15 residues. V dropped 6 bases and J dropped 6 bases, with 19 bases sitting between them. CDR3 amino acids: CASRHIGGPGDTQYF. Here the CDR3 DNA reads TGTGCCAGCAGACACATCGGAGGGCCAGGGGATACGCAGTATTTT.

This chain links TRBV18 with TRBJ2-1; D ambiguous. CDR1 KGHSH and CDR2 LQKENI come from the germline V gene. V was pared by 8 bases and J by 7 bases, with 12 bases between. The length of the CDR3 is 12 residues. The CDR3 nucleotides read TGTGCCAGCAGTCCTCCTACGAATGAGCAGTTCTTC. It encodes CASSPPTNEQFF.

This clonotype was counted at least ten times. The chain uses TRBV7-9 and TRBJ1-4; possible D gene TRBD1, 5 bases. Germline values: CDR1 SEHNR, CDR2 FQNEAQ (reference sequence). V lost 5 bases, J lost 5 bases, and 15 bases lay in between. The CDR3 runs to 15 residues. The CDR3 loop is CASSGMDISNEKLFF. CDR3 nucleotides: TGTGCCAGCAGCGGAATGGACATATCGAATGAAAAACTGTTTTTT.

This clonotype has only one observation. The gene calls are TRBV20-1 and TRBJ2-1; possibly TRBD2 for D (6 bases). The V gene's germline CDR1 is DFQATT and CDR2 SNEGSKA (reference sequence). This CDR3 region has 16 residues. The V gene lost 1 base and the J gene lost 5 bases, with 18 bases spanning the gap. CDR3 loop: CSARGASEGANNEQFF. The CDR3 DNA sequence: TGCAGTGCTAGAGGGGCTAGCGAAGGGGCTAACAATGAGCAGTTCTTC.